This T cell receptor (beta chain) is from a study of PD-1 blockade in classical Hodgkin lymphoma. Study findings and constraints: Baseline TCR diversity was reportedly lower in newly diagnosed patients than healthy donors.

Time point specified: newly diagnosed, previously untreated cHL patient sample. Isolation of CD4+ T cells from thawed PBMCs was performed by magnetic negative selection. To note about this clone: Antigen specificity is unknown.

Clones were read by immunoSEQ multiplex PCR, and TCRdb kept only the in-frame ones, dropping some. Here the sample spans fewer than 3,500 clones, around 84% being singletons. This clonotype was obtained from a human donor with classical Hodgkin lymphoma. The sample was CD4+ T cells from blood.

The CDR3 nucleotides are TGTGCCATCAGTCCTAGTTCCAGCTCCTACAATGAGCAGTTCTTC. This translates into CAISPSSSSYNEQFF. This sequence joins TRBV10-3 and TRBJ2-1; D remains unclear. This CDR3 has 15 residues. The germline V gene encodes CDR1 ENHRY and CDR2 SYGVKD. V dropped 5 bases and J dropped 0 bases, with 11 bases sitting between them.